Given below is one TCR beta chain in context. Antigen: not known. This record comes from a study of CD8 T cells in ankylosing spondylitis. General study points: Several of the motif variants were reported before in synovial fluid and blood from reactive arthritis. Made up of 7 to 9 highly homologous variants, a TCR beta motif appeared characteristic of ankylosing spondylitis blood.

A single record per CDR3 protein comes from TCRdb applying MiXCR to the 5' RACE reads. The sample lists about 390,000 distinct CDR3 sequences, 20% to 25% occurring once. Trimming cost V 4 bases and J 6 bases, with 15 bases left between them. Germline lookup yields CDR1 SNHLY and CDR2 FYNNEI. This CDR3 has 15 residues. The genes are TRBV2 and TRBJ2-2, with D unclear. This TCR was recovered from a male donor with ankylosing spondylitis. The sample taken for sequencing was blood, either unsorted or a sorted T cell fraction (not recorded which). The CDR3 reads CASSVGSRQPGELFF. CDR3 DNA sequence: TGTGCCAGCAGTGTTGGTTCGAGGCAGCCCGGGGAGCTGTTTTTT.